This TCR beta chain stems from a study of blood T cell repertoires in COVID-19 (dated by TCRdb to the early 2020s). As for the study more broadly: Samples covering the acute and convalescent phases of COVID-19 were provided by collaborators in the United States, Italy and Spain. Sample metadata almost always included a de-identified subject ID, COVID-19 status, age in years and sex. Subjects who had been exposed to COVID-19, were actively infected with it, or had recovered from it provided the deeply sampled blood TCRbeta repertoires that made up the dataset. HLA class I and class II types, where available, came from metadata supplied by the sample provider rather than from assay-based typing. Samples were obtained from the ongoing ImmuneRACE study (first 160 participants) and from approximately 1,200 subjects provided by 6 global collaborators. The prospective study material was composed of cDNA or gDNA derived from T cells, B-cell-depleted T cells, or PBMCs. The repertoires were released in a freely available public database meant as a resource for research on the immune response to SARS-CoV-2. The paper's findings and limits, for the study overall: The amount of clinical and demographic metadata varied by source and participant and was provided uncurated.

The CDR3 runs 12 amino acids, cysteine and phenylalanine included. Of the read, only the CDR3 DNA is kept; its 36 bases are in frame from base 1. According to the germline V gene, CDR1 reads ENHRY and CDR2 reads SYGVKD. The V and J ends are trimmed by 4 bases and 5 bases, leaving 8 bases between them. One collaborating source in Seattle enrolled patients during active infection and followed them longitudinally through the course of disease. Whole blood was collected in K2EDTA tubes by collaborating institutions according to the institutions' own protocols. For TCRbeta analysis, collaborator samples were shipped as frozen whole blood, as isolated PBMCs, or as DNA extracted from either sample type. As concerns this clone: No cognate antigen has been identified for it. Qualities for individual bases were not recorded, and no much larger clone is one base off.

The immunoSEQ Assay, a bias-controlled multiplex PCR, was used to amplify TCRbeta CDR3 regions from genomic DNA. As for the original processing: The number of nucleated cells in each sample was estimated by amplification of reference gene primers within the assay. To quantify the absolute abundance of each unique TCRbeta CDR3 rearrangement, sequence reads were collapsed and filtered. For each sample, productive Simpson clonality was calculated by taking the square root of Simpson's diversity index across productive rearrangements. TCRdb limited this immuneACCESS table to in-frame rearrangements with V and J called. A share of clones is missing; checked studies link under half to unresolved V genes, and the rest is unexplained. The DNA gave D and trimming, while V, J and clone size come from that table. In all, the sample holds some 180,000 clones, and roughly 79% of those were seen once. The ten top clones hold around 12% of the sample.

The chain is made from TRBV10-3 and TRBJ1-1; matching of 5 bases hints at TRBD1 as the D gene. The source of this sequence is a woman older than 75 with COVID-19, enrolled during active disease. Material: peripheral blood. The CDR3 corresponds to CAISAGETEAFF. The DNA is TGTGCCATCAGTGCGGGGGAGACTGAAGCTTTCTTT.